This T cell receptor beta chain originates from a study of technical replicates of blood from a handful of donors. TCRdb's copy holds only in-frame clones and misses some; the assay was immunoSEQ multiplex PCR. The sample holds roughly 50,000 clones; roughly 96% are singletons and the top ten take roughly 3.1%. Germline CDR1 is LNHDA and CDR2 is SQIVND (reference sequence). The V and J ends lost 10 bases and 0 bases, in that order; junction bases with no gene match: 6. CDR3 length: 13 residues. The sequencing sample was made of PBMCs. The TCR sequence derives from a human donor in good health. Some clones in this sample may be carry-over from other donors' samples. This chain uses TRBV19 with TRBJ2-7; 7 bases are shared with TRBD2. DNA of the CDR3: TGTGCCACCTCCGGGACTAACTCCTACGAGCAGTACTTC. It translates to CATSGTNSYEQYF.